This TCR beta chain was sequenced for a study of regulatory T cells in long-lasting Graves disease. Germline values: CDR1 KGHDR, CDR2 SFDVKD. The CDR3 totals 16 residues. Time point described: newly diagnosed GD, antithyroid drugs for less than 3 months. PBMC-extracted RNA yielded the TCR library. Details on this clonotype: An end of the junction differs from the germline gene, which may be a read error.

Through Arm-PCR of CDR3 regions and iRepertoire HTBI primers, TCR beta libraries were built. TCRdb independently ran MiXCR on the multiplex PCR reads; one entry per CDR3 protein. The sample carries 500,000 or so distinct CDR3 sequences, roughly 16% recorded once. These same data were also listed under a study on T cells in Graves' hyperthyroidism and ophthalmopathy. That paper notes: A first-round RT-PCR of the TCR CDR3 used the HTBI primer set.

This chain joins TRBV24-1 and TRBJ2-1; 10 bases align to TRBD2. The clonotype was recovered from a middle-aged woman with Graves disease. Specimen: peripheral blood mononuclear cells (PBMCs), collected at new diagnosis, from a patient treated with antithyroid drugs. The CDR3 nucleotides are TGTGCCTCCAGTGACCCTAGCGGGGGTACATACAATGAGCAGTTCTTC. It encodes CASSDPSGGTYNEQFF.